Following are 13 T cell receptor beta chains from one sample sequenced in a study of cytotoxic CD8 clonotypes in ibrutinib-treated CLL. Here immunoSEQ multiplex PCR was the method, and the copy in TCRdb shows in-frame clones only, minus some. The sample lists 270,000 or so clones; around 76% were seen once. This specimen was PBMCs, taken at disease progression, from a patient treated with ibrutinib. The receptors originated from a human donor with chronic lymphocytic leukemia.

The sample holds a few counts of this clone. J is TRBJ2-7 and V is TRBV7-8, with 7 bases matching TRBD1. The V and J ends lost 1 base and 2 bases, in that order; junction bases with no gene match: 5. CDR1 and CDR2 (germline): SGHVS, FQNEAQ. The CDR3 runs to 15 residues. The CDR3 here is CASSLGQGPAYEQYF. The DNA for the CDR3 is TGTGCCAGCAGCTTAGGACAGGGACCCGCCTACGAGCAGTACTTC.

The chain links TRBV11-2 to TRBJ1-4; D is undetermined. The V gene lost 2 bases and the J gene lost 8 bases, with 12 bases spanning the gap. The CDR3 has 14 amino acids. Germline CDR1 SGHAT, CDR2 FQNNGV. The DNA of the CDR3 is TGTGCCAGCAGCTTATTAAGGTCCGCGGAAAAACTGTTTTTT. Translation gives CASSLLRSAEKLFF.

The chain is built from TRBV6-5 and TRBJ1-1; 8 nucleotides agree with TRBD1. This CDR3 contains 14 residues. V lost 2 bases to trimming and J lost 2 bases; unmatched junction nucleotides: 1. Germline assignment: CDR1 MNHEY and CDR2 SVGAGI. The CDR3 is CASSYGTGNTEAFF. CDR3 sequence (DNA): TGTGCCAGCAGTTACGGGACAGGAAACACTGAAGCTTTCTTT.

The chain links TRBV4-1 to TRBJ2-7, with D maybe TRBD2 (5 bases). Germline V lookup: CDR1 MGHRA, CDR2 YSYEKL. Trimming left V 0 bases short and J 2 bases short, with 14 bases between. The CDR3 runs 16 residues. CDR3 loop: CASSQDPPGWTYEQYF. CDR3 bases: TGCGCCAGCAGCCAAGATCCTCCGGGGTGGACCTACGAGCAGTACTTC.

The chain joins TRBV9 to TRBJ2-6, with a tentative D call TRBD1 (5 bases). Germline V gene data show CDR1 as SGDLS and CDR2 as YYNGEE. V dropped 3 bases and J dropped 4 bases, with 11 bases sitting between them. This CDR3 comprises 15 residues. The CDR3 here is CASSAPRGGANVLTF. Written as DNA, the CDR3 is TGTGCCAGCAGCGCTCCTAGGGGAGGGGCCAACGTCCTGACTTTC.

The V and J genes are TRBV12-5 and TRBJ2-1; a weak D match, TRBD2 (5 bases). The CDR3 is 12 amino acids. CDR1 and CDR2 (germline): LGHNT, FRNRAP. V was shortened by 6 bases and J by 12 bases, with 15 bases between the two germline ends. This CDR3 is CASGLRAGGQFF. CDR3 bases: TGTGCTAGTGGCCTGAGGGCGGGCGGGCAGTTCTTC.

This clone was seen more than once but under ten times. The chain carries TRBV5-1 and TRBJ2-3; 9 positions match TRBD2. Looked up from germline, CDR1 is SGHRS and CDR2 is YFSETQ. Losses at the gene ends were 0 bases for V and 4 bases for J; bases not matched to a gene: 0. The CDR3 loop spans 14 amino acids. The CDR3 loop is CASSLGTSADTQYF. Here the CDR3 DNA reads TGCGCCAGCAGCTTGGGGACTAGCGCAGATACGCAGTATTTT.

As concerns this clone: Other nucleotide sequences in the sample specify the same CDR3. The V gene is TRBV7-9, the J gene TRBJ1-4; 7 bases agree with TRBD1. The CDR3 covers 14 residues. CDR1 SEHNR and CDR2 FQNEAQ come from the germline V gene (reference sequence). Germline trimming cut 5 bases from V and 5 bases from J; bases unmatched to any gene: 5. CDR3 bases: TGTGCCAGCAGCCTAGGGACAGCGAATGAAAAACTGTTTTTT. Its translation is CASSLGTANEKLFF.

V is TRBV5-1 and J is TRBJ1-2; a possible D gene is TRBD1 (6 bases). The CDR3 is 11 amino acids. CDR1 SGHRS and CDR2 YFSETQ come from the germline V gene. The V gene lost 4 bases and the J gene lost 8 bases, with 9 bases spanning the gap. The CDR3 region is CASSTGFGYTF. The CDR3 DNA reads TGCGCCAGCAGCACAGGGTTCGGCTACACCTTC.

This clone was picked up many times. The genes are TRBV28 and TRBJ2-7; no clear D. Trimming took 5 bases from V and 3 from J, leaving 2 bases between them. The CDR3 contains 10 residues. Per germline, CDR1 MDHEN and CDR2 SYDVKM. The DNA for the CDR3 is TGTGCCAGCAGTAACTACGAGCAGTACTTC. Protein product: CASSNYEQYF.

The genes are TRBV18 and TRBJ1-4; D perhaps matches TRBD1 (6 bases). Germline assignment: CDR1 KGHSH and CDR2 LQKENI. Trimming pared 4 bases from V and 7 bases from J, leaving 25 bases between. The CDR3 has 18 amino acids. The CDR3 loop is CASSRRQEIVPRGEKLFF. Written as DNA, the CDR3 is TGTGCCAGCTCACGACGACAGGAAATAGTTCCTCGAGGTGAAAAACTGTTTTTT.

This chain connects TRBV2 to TRBJ2-3, with 9 bases identical to TRBD2. V lost 8 bases, J lost 5 bases, and 17 bases stayed unmatched. The germline V gene has CDR1 SNHLY and CDR2 FYNNEI. This CDR3 region has 17 residues. CDR3 coding DNA: TGTGCCAGCCCACGTTCGGTTTCGGCGGGGGGGGGAGATACGCAGTATTTT. This sequence encodes CASPRSVSAGGGDTQYF.

This clone was seen a few times. The chain couples TRBV20-1 to TRBJ2-7, with D hard to call. V was pared by 3 bases and J by 5 bases, with 8 bases between. The CDR3 is made up of 11 amino acids. Germline loops: CDR1 DFQATT, CDR2 SNEGSKA (reference sequence). This chain's CDR3 is CSASWGNEQYF. DNA of the CDR3: TGCAGTGCTAGTTGGGGTAACGAGCAGTACTTC.